Sequencing of this T cell receptor (beta chain) was carried out in a study of shared T cell receptors in the human thymus. Germline trimming cut 5 bases from V and 3 bases from J; bases unmatched to any gene: 9. CDR3 length equals 15 residues. Germline loops: CDR1 PRHDT, CDR2 FYEKMQ (reference sequence). The repertoire was sequenced with immunoSEQ multiplex PCR; TCRdb's copy has only in-frame clones and lacks some. The sample gives hundreds of thousands of clones, approximately 85% of which show up once; around 0.0094% is in the top ten. This sample also appeared in a second study, on human thymus T cells. That publication notes: The sample donors, healthy Finnish infants, were having corrective surgery for congenital heart defects.

The source material was thymocytes. The TCR originated in a girl under three years old with a congenital heart defect. The chain employs TRBV13 and TRBJ1-1; 7 bases fit TRBD1. In DNA form, the CDR3 reads TGTGCCAGCAGCCTCCCCGGCAGGGGGTACACTGAAGCTTTCTTT. This encodes CASSLPGRGYTEAFF.